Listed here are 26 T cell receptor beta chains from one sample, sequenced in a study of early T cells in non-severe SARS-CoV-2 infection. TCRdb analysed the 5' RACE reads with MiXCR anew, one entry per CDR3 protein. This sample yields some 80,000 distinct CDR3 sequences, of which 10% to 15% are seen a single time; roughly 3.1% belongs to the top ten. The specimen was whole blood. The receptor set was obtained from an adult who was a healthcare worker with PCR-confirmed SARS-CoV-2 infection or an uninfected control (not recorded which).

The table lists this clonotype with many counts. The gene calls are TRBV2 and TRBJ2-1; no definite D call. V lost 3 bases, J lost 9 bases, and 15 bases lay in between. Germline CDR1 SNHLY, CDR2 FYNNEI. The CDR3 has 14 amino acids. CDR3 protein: CASSEWSRSGEQFF. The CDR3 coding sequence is TGTGCCAGCAGTGAGTGGAGCCGGTCCGGTGAGCAGTTCTTC.

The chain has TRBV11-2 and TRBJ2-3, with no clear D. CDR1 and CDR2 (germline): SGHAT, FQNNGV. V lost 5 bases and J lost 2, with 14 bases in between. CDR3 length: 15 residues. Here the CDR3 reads CASSRQALNTDTQYF. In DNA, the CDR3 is TGTGCCAGCAGCCGGCAGGCGCTAAACACAGATACGCAGTATTTT.

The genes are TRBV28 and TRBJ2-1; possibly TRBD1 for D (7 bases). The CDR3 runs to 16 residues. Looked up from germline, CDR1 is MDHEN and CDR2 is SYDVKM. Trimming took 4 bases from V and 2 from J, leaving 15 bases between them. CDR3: CASSSPGGQTYNEQFF. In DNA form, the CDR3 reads TGTGCCAGCAGTTCACCAGGGGGGCAGACCTACAATGAGCAGTTCTTC.

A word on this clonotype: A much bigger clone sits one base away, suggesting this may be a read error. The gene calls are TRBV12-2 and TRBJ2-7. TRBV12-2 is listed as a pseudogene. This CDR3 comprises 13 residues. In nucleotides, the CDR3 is TGTGCAAGTTGCCACGCAGACTCCTACGAGCAGTACTTC. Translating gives CASCHADSYEQYF.

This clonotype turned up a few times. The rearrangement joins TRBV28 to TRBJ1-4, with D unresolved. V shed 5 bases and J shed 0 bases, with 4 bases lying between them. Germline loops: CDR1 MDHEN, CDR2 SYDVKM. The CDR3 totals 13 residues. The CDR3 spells CASSTPTNEKLFF. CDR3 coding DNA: TGTGCCAGCAGTACCCCAACTAATGAAAAACTGTTTTTT.

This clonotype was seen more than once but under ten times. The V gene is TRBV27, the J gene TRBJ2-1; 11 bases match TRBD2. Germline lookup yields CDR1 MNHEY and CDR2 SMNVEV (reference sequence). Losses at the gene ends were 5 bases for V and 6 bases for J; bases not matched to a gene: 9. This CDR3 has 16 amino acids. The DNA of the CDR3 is TGTGCCAGCAGTCTCGCACTAGCGGGAGTTCTCAATGAGCAGTTCTTC. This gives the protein CASSLALAGVLNEQFF.

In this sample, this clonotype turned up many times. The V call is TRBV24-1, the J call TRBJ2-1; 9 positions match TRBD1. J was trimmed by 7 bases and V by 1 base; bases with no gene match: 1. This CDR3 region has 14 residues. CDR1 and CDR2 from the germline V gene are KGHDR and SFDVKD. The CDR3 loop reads CATSDFGTGNEQFF. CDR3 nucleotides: TGTGCCACCAGTGATTTCGGGACAGGGAATGAGCAGTTCTTC.

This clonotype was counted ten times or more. In DNA, the CDR3 is TGTGCCAGCAGTTTAGGCGTTACCCAGTACTTC. It yields the protein CASSLGVTQYF. The rearrangement uses TRBV28 and TRBJ2-5; D is undetermined. V lost 2 bases and J lost 8, with 6 bases in between. The CDR3 extends over 11 amino acids. Germline loops: CDR1 MDHEN, CDR2 SYDVKM.

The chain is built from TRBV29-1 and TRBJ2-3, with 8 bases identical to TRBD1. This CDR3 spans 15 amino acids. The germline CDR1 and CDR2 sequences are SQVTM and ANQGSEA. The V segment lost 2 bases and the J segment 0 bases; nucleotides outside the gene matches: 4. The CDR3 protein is CSVEPGQASTDTQYF. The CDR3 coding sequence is TGCAGCGTTGAACCGGGACAGGCGAGCACAGATACGCAGTATTTT.

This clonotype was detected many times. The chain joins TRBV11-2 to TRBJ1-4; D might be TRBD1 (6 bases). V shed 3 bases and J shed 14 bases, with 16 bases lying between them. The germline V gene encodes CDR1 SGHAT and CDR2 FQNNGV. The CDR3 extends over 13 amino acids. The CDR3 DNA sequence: TGTGCCAGCAGCTTCTCCCGACAGGAAAGGCTGTTTTTT. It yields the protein CASSFSRQERLFF.

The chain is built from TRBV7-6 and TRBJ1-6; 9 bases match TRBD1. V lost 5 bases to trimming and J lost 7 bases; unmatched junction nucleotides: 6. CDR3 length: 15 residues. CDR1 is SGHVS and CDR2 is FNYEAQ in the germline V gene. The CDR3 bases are TGTGCCAGCAGCCGCAGGACAGGGGACAATTCACCCCTCCACTTT. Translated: CASSRRTGDNSPLHF. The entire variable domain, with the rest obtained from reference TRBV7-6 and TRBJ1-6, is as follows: GAGVSQSPRYKVTKRGQDVALRCDPISGHVSLYWYRQALGQGPEFLTYFNYEAQQDKSGLPNDRFSAERPEGSISTLTIQRTEQRDSAMYRCASSRRTGDNSPLHFGNGTRLTVT.

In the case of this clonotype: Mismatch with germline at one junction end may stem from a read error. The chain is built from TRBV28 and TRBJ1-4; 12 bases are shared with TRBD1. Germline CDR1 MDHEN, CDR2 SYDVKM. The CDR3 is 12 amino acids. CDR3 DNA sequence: TGTGCCAGCAGAAGACCGGGACAGGGGGCTTTATTT. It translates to CASRRPGQGALF.

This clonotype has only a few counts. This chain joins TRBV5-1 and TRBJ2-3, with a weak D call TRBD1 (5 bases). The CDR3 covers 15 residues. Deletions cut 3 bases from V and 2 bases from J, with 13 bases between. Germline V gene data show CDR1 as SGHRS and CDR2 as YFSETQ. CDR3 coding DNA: TGCGCCAGCAGCTCTAGACAGTATCTCACAGATACGCAGTATTTT. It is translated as CASSSRQYLTDTQYF.

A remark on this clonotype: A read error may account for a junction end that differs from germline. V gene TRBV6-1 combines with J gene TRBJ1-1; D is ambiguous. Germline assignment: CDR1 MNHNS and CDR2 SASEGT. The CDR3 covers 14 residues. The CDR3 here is CASSDPRSNTEVFF. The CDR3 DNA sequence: TGTGCCAGCAGTGATCCCCGGTCGAACACTGAAGTTTTCTTT.

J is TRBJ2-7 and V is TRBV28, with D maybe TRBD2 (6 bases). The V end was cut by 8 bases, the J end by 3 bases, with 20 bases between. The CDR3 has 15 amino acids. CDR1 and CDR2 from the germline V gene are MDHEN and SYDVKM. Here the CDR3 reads CASRNLRRRDYEQYF. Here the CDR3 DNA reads TGTGCCAGCCGGAATCTCCGACGGAGGGACTACGAGCAGTACTTC.

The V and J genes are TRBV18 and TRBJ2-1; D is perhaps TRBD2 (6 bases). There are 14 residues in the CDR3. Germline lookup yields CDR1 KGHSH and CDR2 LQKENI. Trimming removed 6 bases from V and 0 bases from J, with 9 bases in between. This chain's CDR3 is CASSRESSYNEQFF. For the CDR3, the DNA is TGTGCCAGCTCTCGGGAGAGCTCCTACAATGAGCAGTTCTTC.

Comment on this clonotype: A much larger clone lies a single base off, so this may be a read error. This chain's CDR3 is CASSRRTEGDEKLFF. The CDR3 nucleotides read TGCGCCAGCAGCAGACGGACGGAGGGAGACGAAAAACTGTTTTTT. The chain links TRBV5-1 to TRBJ1-4; the D is unclear. Per the germline V gene, CDR1 is SGHRS and CDR2 is YFSETQ. Trimming cost V 4 bases and J 8 bases, with 18 bases left between them. The CDR3 is 15 residues long. The full variable domain, its missing parts supplied by reference TRBV5-1 and TRBJ1-4, is KAGVTQTPRYLIKTRGQQVTLSCSPISGHRSVSWYQQTPGQGLQFLFEYFSETQRNKGNFPGRFSGRQFSNSRSEMNVSTLELGDSALYLCASSRRTEGDEKLFFGSGTQLSVL.

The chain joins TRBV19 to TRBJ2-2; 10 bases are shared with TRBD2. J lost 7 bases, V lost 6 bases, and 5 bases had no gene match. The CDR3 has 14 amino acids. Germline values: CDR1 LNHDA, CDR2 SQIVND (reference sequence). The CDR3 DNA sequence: TGTGCCAGTAGAAGTCTAGCGGGGGACGGGGAGCTGTTTTTT. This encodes CASRSLAGDGELFF.

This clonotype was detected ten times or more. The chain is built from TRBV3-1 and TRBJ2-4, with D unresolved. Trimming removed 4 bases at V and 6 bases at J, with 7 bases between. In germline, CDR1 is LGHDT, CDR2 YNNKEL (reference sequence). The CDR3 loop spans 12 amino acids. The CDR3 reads CASSPPGNIQYF. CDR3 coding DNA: TGTGCCAGCAGCCCGCCGGGAAACATTCAGTACTTC. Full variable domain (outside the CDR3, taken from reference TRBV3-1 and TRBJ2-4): DTAVSQTPKYLVTQMGNDKSIKCEQNLGHDTMYWYKQDSKKFLKIMFSYNNKELIINETVPNRFSPKSPDKAHLNLHINSLELGDSAVYFCASSPPGNIQYFGAGTRLSVL.

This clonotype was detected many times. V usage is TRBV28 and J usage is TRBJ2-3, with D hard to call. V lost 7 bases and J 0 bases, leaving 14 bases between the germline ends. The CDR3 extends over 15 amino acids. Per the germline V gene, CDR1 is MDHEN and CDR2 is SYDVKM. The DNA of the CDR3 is TGTGCCAGCACCCCCACGGCAGCAAGCACAGATACGCAGTATTTT. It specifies CASTPTAASTDTQYF.

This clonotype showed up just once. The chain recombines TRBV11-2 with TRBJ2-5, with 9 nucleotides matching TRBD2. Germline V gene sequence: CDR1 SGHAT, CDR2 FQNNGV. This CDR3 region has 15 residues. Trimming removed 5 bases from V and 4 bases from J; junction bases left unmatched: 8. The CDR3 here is CASSGGLAGAETQYF. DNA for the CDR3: TGTGCCAGCAGCGGGGGCTTAGCGGGAGCAGAGACCCAGTACTTC.

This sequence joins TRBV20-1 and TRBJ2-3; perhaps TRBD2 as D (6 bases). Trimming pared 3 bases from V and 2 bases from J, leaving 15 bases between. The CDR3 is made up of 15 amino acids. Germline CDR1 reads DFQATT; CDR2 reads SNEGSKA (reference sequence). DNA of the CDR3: TGCAGTGCTAGGTTCCCGGGACTTTCCACAGATACGCAGTATTTT. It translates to CSARFPGLSTDTQYF.

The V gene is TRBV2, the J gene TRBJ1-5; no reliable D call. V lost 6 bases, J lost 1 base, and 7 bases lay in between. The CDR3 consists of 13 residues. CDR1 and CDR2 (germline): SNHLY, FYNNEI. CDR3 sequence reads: CASRAESNQPQHF. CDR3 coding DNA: TGTGCCAGCAGGGCGGAGAGCAATCAGCCCCAGCATTTT.

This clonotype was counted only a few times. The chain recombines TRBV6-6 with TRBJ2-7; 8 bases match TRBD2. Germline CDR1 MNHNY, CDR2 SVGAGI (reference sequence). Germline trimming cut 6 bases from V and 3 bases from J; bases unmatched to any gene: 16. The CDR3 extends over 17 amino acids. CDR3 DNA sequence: TGTGCCAGCAGGCCTTATTCCGGGACTAGAATAGTCTACGAGCAGTACTTC. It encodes CASRPYSGTRIVYEQYF.

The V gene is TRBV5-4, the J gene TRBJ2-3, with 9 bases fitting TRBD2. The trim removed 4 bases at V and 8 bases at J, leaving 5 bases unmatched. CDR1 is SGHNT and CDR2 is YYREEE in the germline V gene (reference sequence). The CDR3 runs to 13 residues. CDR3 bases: TGTGCCAGCAGCGGAGCGGGAGGCGGTACGCAGTATTTT. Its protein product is CASSGAGGGTQYF.

CDR3 nucleotides: TGTGCCAGCAGCTCACAAGGACAGGGGGCACCGTACACTGAAGCTTTCTTT. It is translated as CASSSQGQGAPYTEAFF. The V and J genes are TRBV7-3 and TRBJ1-1; 11 bases agree with TRBD1. CDR1 is SGHTA and CDR2 is FQGTGA in the germline V gene. The CDR3 runs 17 residues. J was trimmed by 3 bases and V by 4 bases; bases with no gene match: 10.